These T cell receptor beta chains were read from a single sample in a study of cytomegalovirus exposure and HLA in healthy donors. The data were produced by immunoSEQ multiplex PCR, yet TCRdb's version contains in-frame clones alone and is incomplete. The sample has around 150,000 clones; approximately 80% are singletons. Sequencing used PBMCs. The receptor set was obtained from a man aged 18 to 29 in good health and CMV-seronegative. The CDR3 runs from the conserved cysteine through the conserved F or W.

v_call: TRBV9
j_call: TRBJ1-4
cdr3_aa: CASSVGTGFQKLFF

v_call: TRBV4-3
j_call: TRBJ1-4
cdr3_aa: CASSRGETAGNEKLFF

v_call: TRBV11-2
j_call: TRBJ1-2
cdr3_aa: CASSHDMFPNYGYTF

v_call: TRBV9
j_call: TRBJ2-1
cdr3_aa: CASSVAAREQFF

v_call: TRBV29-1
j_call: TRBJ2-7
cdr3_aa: CSARPDSAREQYF

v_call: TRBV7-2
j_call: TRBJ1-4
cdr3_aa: CASSLARRATSEKLFF

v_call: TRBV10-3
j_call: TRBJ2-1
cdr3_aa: CAISEGLAPTEQFF

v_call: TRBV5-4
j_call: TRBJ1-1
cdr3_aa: CASSLQGGTEAFF

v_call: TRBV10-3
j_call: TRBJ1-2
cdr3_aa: CAISDGRAYGYTF

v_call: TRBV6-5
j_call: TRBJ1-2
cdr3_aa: CASSGPQGGYGYTF

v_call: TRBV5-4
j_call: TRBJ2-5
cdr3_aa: CASSWVAGETQYF

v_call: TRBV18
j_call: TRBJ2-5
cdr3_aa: CASSPPTGVETQYF

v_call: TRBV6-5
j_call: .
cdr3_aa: CASSLSQGDEQYF

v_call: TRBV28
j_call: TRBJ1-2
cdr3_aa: CASSLTDNYGYTF

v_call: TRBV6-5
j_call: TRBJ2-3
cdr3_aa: CASSYYRGMTDTQYF

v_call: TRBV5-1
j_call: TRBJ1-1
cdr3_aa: CASSSRRSGNTNTEAFF